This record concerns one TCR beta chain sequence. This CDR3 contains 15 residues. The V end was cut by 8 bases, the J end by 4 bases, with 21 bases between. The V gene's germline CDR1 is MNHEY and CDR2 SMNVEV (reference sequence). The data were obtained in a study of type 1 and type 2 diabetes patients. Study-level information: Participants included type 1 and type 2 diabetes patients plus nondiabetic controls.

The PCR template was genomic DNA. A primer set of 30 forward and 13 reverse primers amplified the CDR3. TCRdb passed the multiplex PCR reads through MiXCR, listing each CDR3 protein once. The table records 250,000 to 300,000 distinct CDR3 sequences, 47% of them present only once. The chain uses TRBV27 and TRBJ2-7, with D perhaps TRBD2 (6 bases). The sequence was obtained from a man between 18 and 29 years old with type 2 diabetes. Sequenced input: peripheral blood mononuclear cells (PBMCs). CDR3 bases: TGTGCCAGCGGATCGTCCTCGGGACTCCTTTACGAGCAGTACTTC. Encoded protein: CASGSSSGLLYEQYF.